These T cell receptor beta chains were read from a single sample in a study of patients and donors after allogeneic stem cell transplantation. Via MiXCR, TCRdb re-called the RT-PCR reads, giving one row per CDR3 protein. The table shows about 960,000 distinct CDR3 sequences, with approximately 18% occurring only once. Sequenced sample: blood, either unsorted or a sorted T cell fraction (not recorded which). These receptors all stem from a human donor who was either an allogeneic HSCT recipient or a stem cell or donor lymphocyte infusion donor (not recorded which). It is not recorded whose cells these are; they may come from a transplant donor. Each CDR3 is given with its conserved first and last residue. Each record gives: D gene, J gene, clone size, V gene, CDR3 protein, CDR3 DNA. A D gene is named only where the DNA matches it firmly. For some rows the clone size is stated as once, few or many, or as a class when expanded; others skip it.

TRBD2 | TRBJ2-3 | - | TRBV6-1 | CASSGLAERGDTQYF | TGTGCCAGCAGTGGTCTAGCGGAACGAGGAGATACGCAGTATTTT
TRBD2 | TRBJ2-5 | - | TRBV6-1 | CASSTPLAVGQETQYF | TGTGCCAGCAGTACGCCTCTAGCGGTAGGACAAGAGACCCAGTACTTC
- | TRBJ2-2 | few | TRBV29-1 | CSAAALRGTGELFF | TGCAGCGCGGCAGCCCTCCGGGGCACCGGGGAGCTGTTTTTT
TRBD2 | TRBJ2-3 | - | TRBV14 | CASRQDTGGRSADTQYF | TGTGCCAGCAGACAAGATACGGGAGGAAGGTCCGCAGATACGCAGTATTTT
- | TRBJ2-7 | few | TRBV10-3 | CAIRESGDSYEQYF | TGTGCCATCAGAGAAAGCGGAGACTCCTACGAGCAGTACTTC
- | TRBJ1-1 | few | TRBV12-3/TRBV12-4 | CASSLRAITEAFF | TGTGCCAGCAGTTTAAGGGCAATCACTGAAGCTTTCTTT
- | TRBJ2-2 | - | TRBV18 | CASSPKDRGELFF | TGTGCCAGCTCACCGAAGGACCGCGGGGAGCTGTTTTTT
TRBD1 | TRBJ1-1 | few | TRBV6-2/TRBV6-3 | CASRARQGGTEAFF | TGTGCCAGCAGGGCGCGACAGGGGGGTACTGAAGCTTTCTTT
- | TRBJ2-4 | - | TRBV6-1 | CASSVGTTKNIQYF | TGTGCCAGCAGTGTAGGGACAACGAAAAACATTCAGTACTTC
TRBD2 | TRBJ2-5 | few | TRBV11-3 | CASSERLAGEEETQYF | TGTGCCAGCAGCGAGCGACTAGCGGGAGAGGAAGAGACCCAGTACTTC
- | TRBJ2-3 | - | TRBV4-2 | CASSQVAWGDYTDTQYF | TGTGCCAGCAGCCAAGTGGCATGGGGGGATTACACAGATACGCAGTATTTT
TRBD1 | TRBJ2-7 | few | TRBV7-2 | CASSLGTGGQEQYF | TGTGCCAGCAGCTTAGGGACAGGGGGGCAAGAGCAGTACTTC
- | TRBJ2-3 | - | TRBV24-1 | CATSGMWPDTQYF | TGTGCCACCAGTGGAATGTGGCCTGATACGCAGTATTTT
- | TRBJ2-1 | many | TRBV12-3/TRBV12-4 | CASSFSGVPNEQFF | TGTGCCAGCAGTTTTTCGGGCGTTCCCAATGAGCAGTTCTTC
- | TRBJ1-1 | many | TRBV4-1 | CASSQGPMNTEAFF | TGCGCCAGCAGCCAAGGACCGATGAACACTGAAGCTTTCTTT
TRBD1 | TRBJ1-3 | many | TRBV29-1 | CSPGQGPGGNTIYF | TGCAGCCCGGGACAGGGTCCGGGTGGAAACACCATATATTTT
TRBD2 | TRBJ2-1 | - | TRBV11-1 | CASRRFTSGSSYNEQFF | TGTGCCAGCAGGCGTTTTACTAGCGGTAGCTCCTACAATGAGCAGTTCTTC
- | TRBJ2-3 | - | TRBV30 | CAWSTSLRDTQYF | TGTGCCTGGAGTACCTCGTTGAGGGATACGCAGTATTTT
- | TRBJ1-1 | few | TRBV15 | CATSRERGMNTEAFF | TGTGCCACCAGCAGAGAGAGGGGCATGAACACTGAAGCTTTCTTT
- | TRBJ1-1 | - | TRBV29-1 | CSVVGVSGGQAFF | TGCAGCGTTGTGGGGGTAAGCGGGGGTCAAGCTTTCTTT
- | TRBJ2-7 | - | TRBV6-5 | CASSYGAIGTLGYEQYF | TGTGCCAGCAGTTACGGGGCGATCGGGACTCTCGGGTACGAGCAGTACTTC
TRBD2 | TRBJ2-2 | - | TRBV6-1 | CASSRIAGAHTGELFF | TGTGCCAGCAGCCGGATAGCGGGGGCCCACACCGGGGAGCTGTTTTTT
- | TRBJ1-2 | few | TRBV12-3/TRBV12-4 | CASSFNIGKGDYGYTF | TGTGCCAGCAGTTTTAATATTGGCAAGGGGGACTATGGCTACACCTTC
TRBD1 | TRBJ2-3 | once | TRBV11-3 | CASSYTGTGGTDTQYF | TGTGCCAGCAGCTATACCGGGACAGGGGGCACAGATACGCAGTATTTT
- | TRBJ1-1 | few | TRBV12-3/TRBV12-4 | CASRITGSTEAFF | TGTGCCAGCAGGATAACAGGGAGCACTGAAGCTTTCTTT
- | TRBJ2-7 | few | TRBV29-1 | CSVEEGVPGPRNF | TGCAGCGTTGAAGAAGGGGTCCCGGGCCCCAGAAACTTC
- | TRBJ1-4 | few | TRBV4-3 | CASSQDSGRTNEKLFF | TGCGCCAGCAGCCAAGATAGCGGAAGAACTAATGAAAAACTGTTTTTT
- | TRBJ2-5 | - | TRBV9 | CASSVVDYGETQYF | TGTGCCAGCAGCGTAGTCGACTACGGTGAGACCCAGTACTTC
- | TRBJ2-7 | - | TRBV11-2 | CASSLLQGSAYEQYF | TGTGCCAGCAGCTTACTACAGGGTTCGGCCTACGAGCAGTACTTC
- | TRBJ1-2 | few | TRBV19 | CASSIGGGYGYTF | TGTGCCAGTAGTATAGGAGGCGGGTATGGCTACACCTTC
- | TRBJ2-1 | - | TRBV7-2 | CASSFENNEQFF | TGTGCCAGCAGCTTTGAAAACAATGAGCAGTTCTTC
TRBD1 | TRBJ1-1 | few | TRBV5-1 | CASSFNPGGNTEAFF | TGCGCCAGCAGCTTTAATCCAGGGGGGAACACTGAAGCTTTCTTT
- | TRBJ2-3 | - | TRBV30 | CAWSIGLPVGADTQYF | TGTGCCTGGAGTATCGGACTCCCCGTAGGTGCAGATACGCAGTATTTT
- | TRBJ2-3 | - | TRBV5-6 | CASAPVGRREDTQYF | TGTGCCAGTGCCCCTGTGGGCCGGCGGGAAGATACGCAGTATTTT
- | TRBJ2-7 | few | TRBV3-1 | CASSQVPDGFYEQYF | TGTGCCAGCAGCCAAGTTCCCGACGGATTCTACGAGCAGTACTTC
- | TRBJ1-1 | few | TRBV20-1 | CSAPALRGTEAFF | TGCAGTGCTCCTGCCTTGAGGGGAACTGAAGCTTTCTTT
TRBD2 | TRBJ2-7 | - | TRBV9 | CASSSGVAGSYEQYF | TGTGCCAGCAGCTCAGGAGTAGCGGGGTCCTACGAGCAGTACTTC
TRBD1 | TRBJ1-2 | few | TRBV6-5 | CASSLAGTANYGYTF | TGTGCCAGCAGTTTGGCCGGGACAGCTAACTATGGCTACACCTTC
- | TRBJ2-1 | few | TRBV3-1 | CASSQADSLNEQFF | TGTGCCAGCAGCCAGGCGGACAGCCTCAATGAGCAGTTCTTC
- | TRBJ2-1 | - | TRBV9 | CASSVALGPSSYNEQFF | TGTGCCAGCAGCGTAGCGCTAGGGCCCAGCTCCTACAATGAGCAGTTCTTC
TRBD2 | TRBJ2-3 | few | TRBV5-1 | CASSSGLAGGVDTQYF | TGCGCCAGCAGCTCCGGGCTAGCGGGAGGTGTAGATACGCAGTATTTT
TRBD2 | TRBJ2-1 | - | TRBV2 | CASRNLAGVADEQFF | TGTGCCAGCAGGAATCTAGCGGGCGTGGCGGATGAGCAGTTCTTC
TRBD1 | TRBJ2-2 | many | TRBV24-1 | CATSEGDRGRAGELFF | TGTGCCACCAGTGAGGGGGACAGGGGAAGGGCCGGGGAGCTGTTTTTT
TRBD1 | TRBJ1-3 | - | TRBV5-6 | CASSLGNRGPGNTIYF | TGTGCCAGCAGCTTGGGTAACAGGGGGCCTGGAAACACCATATATTTT
- | TRBJ2-7 | - | TRBV29-1 | CSAFGEEYEQYF | TGCAGTGCCTTCGGGGAAGAGTACGAGCAGTACTTC
TRBD1 | TRBJ1-2 | many | TRBV3-1 | CASSQTGYGYTF | TGTGCCAGCAGCCAGACAGGGTATGGCTACACCTTC
TRBD1 | TRBJ2-7 | few | TRBV29-1 | CSVEGDRAYEQYF | TGCAGCGTTGAAGGGGACAGGGCCTACGAGCAGTACTTC
TRBD2 | TRBJ2-7 | - | TRBV7-9 | CASSRRTSGNSYEQYF | TGTGCCAGCAGCCGACGGACTAGCGGTAACTCCTACGAGCAGTACTTC
- | TRBJ1-2 | few | TRBV5-6 | CASLYTGGSNYGYTF | TGTGCCAGCCTATATACAGGAGGGTCTAACTATGGCTACACCTTC